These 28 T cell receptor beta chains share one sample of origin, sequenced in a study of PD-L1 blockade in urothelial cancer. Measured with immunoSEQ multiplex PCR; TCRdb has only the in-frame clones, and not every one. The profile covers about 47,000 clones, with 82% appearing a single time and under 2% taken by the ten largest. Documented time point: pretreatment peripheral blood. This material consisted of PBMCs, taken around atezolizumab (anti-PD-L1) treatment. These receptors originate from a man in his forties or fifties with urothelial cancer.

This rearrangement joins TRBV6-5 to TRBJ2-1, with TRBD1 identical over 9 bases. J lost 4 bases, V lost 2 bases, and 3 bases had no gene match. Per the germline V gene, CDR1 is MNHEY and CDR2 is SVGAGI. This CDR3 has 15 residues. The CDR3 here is CASSYGDREYNEQFF. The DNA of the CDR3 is TGTGCCAGCAGTTACGGGGACAGGGAATACAATGAGCAGTTCTTC.

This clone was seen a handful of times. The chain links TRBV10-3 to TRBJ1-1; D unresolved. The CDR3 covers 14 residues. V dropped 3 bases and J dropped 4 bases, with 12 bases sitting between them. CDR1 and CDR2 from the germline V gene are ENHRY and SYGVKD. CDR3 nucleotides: TGTGCCATCAGTGAAATGCCCGGAGGCACTGAAGCTTTCTTT. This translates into CAISEMPGGTEAFF.

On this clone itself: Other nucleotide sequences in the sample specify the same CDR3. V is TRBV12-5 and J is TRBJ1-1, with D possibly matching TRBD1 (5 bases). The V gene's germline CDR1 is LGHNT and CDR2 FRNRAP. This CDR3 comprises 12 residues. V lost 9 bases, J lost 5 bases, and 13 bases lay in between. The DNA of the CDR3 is TGTGCTAGCGGCGTGGGGGGAACTGAAGCTTTCTTT. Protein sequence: CASGVGGTEAFF.

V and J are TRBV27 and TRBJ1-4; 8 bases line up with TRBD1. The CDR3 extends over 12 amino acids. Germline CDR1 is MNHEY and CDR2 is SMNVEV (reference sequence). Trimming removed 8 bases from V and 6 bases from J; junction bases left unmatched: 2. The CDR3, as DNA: TGTGCCAGCCGGACAGGGCATGAAAAACTGTTTTTT. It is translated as CASRTGHEKLFF. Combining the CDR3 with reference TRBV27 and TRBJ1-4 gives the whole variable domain EAQVTQNPRYLITVTGKKLTVTCSQNMNHEYMSWYRQDPGLGLRQIYYSMNVEVTDKGDVPEGYKVSRKEKRNFPLILESPSPNQTSLYFCASRTGHEKLFFGSGTQLSVL.

CDR3 in DNA: TGTGCCAGCAGCTTAGAGGCTACAGCTGGTGGCTACACCTTC. Encoded protein: CASSLEATAGGYTF. The chain is built from TRBV7-9 and TRBJ1-2; D remains ambiguous. This CDR3 is 14 amino acids long. The germline V gene encodes CDR1 SEHNR and CDR2 FQNEAQ (reference sequence). V lost 1 base to trimming and J lost 7 bases, with 13 bases between them. Together with reference TRBV7-9 and TRBJ1-2, the CDR3 gives the full variable domain: DTGVSQNPRHKITKRGQNVTFRCDPISEHNRLYWYRQTLGQGPEFLTYFQNEAQLEKSRLLSDRFSAERPKGSFSTLEIQRTEQGDSAMYLCASSLEATAGGYTFGSGTRLTVV.

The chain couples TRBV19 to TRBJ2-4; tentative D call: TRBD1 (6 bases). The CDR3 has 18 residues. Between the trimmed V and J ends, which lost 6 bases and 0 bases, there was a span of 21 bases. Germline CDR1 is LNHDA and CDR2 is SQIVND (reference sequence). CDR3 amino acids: CASSTGTLFALAKNIQYF. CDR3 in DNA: TGTGCCAGTAGCACCGGGACACTTTTCGCTCTAGCCAAAAACATTCAGTACTTC.

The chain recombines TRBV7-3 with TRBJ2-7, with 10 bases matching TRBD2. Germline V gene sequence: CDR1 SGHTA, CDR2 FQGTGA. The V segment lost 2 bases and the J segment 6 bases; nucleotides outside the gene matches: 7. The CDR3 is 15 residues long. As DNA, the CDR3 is TGTGCCAGCAGCTTAGTTTCTAGCGGGAGAGCCGAGCAGTACTTC. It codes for CASSLVSSGRAEQYF.

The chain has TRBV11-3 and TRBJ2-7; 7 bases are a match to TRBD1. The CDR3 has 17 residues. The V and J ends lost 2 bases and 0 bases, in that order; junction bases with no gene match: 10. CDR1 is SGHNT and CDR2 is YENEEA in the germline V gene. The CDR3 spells CASSLPEDRSSSYEQYF. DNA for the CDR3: TGTGCCAGCAGCTTACCTGAGGACAGGTCTAGCTCCTACGAGCAGTACTTC.

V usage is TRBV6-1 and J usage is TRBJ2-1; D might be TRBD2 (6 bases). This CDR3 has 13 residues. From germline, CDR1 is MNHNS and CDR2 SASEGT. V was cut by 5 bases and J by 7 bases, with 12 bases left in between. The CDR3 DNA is TGTGCCAGCAGTCGGGAACGGGGGAATGAGCAGTTCTTC. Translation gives CASSRERGNEQFF.

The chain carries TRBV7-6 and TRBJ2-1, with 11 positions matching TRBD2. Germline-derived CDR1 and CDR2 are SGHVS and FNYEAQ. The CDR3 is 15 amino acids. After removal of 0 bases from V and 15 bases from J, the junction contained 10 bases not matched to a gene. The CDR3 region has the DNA TGTGCCAGCAGCTTAGCCCTAGCGGGAGGATGGTCCCGGTTCTTC. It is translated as CASSLALAGGWSRFF.

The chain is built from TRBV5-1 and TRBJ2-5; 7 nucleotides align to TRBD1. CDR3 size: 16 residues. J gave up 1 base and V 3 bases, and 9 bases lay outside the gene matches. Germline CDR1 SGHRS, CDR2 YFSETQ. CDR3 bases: TGCGCCAGCAGCTCCGGACAGGTCGCCCTCCAAGAGACCCAGTACTTC. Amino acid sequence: CASSSGQVALQETQYF.

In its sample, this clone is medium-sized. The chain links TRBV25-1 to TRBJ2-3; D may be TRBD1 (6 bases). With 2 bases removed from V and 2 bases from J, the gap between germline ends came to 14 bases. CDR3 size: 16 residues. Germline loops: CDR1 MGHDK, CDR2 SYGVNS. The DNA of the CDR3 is TGTGCCAGCAGTGAAGGGGCCAGGGGAAACACAGATACGCAGTATTTT. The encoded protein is CASSEGARGNTDTQYF.

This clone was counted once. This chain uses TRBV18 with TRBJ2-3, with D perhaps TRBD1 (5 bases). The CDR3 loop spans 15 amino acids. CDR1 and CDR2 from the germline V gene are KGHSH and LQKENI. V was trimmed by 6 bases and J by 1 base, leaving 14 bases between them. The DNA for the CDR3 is TGTGCCAGCTCCCGGCAGGGCAAGGGCACAGATACGCAGTATTTT. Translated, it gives CASSRQGKGTDTQYF.

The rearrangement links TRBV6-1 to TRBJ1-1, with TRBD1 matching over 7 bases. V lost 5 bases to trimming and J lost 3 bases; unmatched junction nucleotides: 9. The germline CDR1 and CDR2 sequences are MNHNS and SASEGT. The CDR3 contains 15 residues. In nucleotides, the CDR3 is TGTGCCAGCAGTATGGGACAGTCGTGGGACACTGAAGCTTTCTTT. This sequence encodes CASSMGQSWDTEAFF.

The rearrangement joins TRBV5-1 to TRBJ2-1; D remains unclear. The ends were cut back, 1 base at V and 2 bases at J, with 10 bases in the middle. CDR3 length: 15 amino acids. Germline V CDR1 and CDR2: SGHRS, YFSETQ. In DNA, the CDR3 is TGCGCCAGCAGCTTGAGCCTCCAAACCTACAATGAGCAGTTCTTC. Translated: CASSLSLQTYNEQFF.

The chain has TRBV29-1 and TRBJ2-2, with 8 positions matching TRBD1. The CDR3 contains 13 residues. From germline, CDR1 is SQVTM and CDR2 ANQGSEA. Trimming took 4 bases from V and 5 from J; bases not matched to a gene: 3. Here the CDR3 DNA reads TGCAGCGTTGCCAGGACAGGGACCGGGGAGCTGTTTTTT. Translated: CSVARTGTGELFF.

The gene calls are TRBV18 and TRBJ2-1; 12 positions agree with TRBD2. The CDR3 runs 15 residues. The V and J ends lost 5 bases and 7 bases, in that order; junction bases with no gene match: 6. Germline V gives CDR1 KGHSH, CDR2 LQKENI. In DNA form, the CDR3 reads TGTGCCAGCTCAGGCCTAGCGGGGGGGCAGAATGAGCAGTTCTTC. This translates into CASSGLAGGQNEQFF.

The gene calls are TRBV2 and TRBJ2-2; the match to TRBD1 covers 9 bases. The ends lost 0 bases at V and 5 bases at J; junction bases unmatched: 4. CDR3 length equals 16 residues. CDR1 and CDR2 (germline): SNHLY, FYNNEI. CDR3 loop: CASSEADRGWTGELFF. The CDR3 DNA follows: TGTGCCAGCAGTGAAGCGGACAGGGGTTGGACCGGGGAGCTGTTTTTT.

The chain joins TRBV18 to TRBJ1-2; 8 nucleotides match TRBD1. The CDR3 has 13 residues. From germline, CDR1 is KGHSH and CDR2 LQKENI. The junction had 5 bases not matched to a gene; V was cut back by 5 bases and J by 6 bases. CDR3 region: CASSWDRNNGYTF. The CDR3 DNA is TGTGCCAGCTCATGGGACAGGAATAATGGCTACACCTTC.

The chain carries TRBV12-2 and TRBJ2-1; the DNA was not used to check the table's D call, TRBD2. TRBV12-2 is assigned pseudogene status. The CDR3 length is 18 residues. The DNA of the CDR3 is TGTGCAAGTCGCTTCAAAGAAAGGACTAGCGGGAATTACAATGAGCAGTTCTTC. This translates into CASRFKERTSGNYNEQFF.

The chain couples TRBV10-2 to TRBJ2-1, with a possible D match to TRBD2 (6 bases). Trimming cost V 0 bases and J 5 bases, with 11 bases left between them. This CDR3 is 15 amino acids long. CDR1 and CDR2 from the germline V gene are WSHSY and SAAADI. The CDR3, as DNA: TGCGCCAGCAGTGAGTCGGGAGCGGGTAACAATGAGCAGTTCTTC. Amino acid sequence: CASSESGAGNNEQFF.

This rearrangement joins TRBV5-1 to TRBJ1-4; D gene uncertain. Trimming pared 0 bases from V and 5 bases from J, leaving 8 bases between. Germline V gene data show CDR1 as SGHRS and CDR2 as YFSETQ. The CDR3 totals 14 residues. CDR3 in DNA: TGCGCCAGCAGCTTGGTCGGTAACAATGAAAAACTGTTTTTT. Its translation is CASSLVGNNEKLFF.

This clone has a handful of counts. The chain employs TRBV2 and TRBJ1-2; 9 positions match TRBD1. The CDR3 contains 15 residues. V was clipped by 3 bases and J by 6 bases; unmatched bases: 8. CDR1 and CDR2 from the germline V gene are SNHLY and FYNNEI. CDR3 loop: CASSDRVRTGDGYTF. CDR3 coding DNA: TGTGCCAGCAGTGATAGGGTCCGGACAGGGGATGGCTACACCTTC. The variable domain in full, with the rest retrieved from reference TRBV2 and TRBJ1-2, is EPEVTQTPSHQVTQMGQEVILRCVPISNHLYFYWYRQILGQKVEFLVSFYNNEISEKSEIFDDQFSVERPDGSNFTLKIRSTKLEDSAMYFCASSDRVRTGDGYTFGSGTRLTVV.

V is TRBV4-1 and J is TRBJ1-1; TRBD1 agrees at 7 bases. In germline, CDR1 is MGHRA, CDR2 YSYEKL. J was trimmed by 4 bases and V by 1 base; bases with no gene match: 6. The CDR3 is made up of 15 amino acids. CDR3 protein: CASSQVRGGGTEAFF. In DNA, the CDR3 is TGCGCCAGCAGCCAAGTTCGAGGGGGCGGCACTGAAGCTTTCTTT.

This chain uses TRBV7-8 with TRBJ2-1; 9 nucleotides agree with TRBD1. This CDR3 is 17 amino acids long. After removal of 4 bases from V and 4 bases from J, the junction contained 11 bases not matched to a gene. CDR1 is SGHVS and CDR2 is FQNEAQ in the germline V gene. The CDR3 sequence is CASSSPFPGTGYNEQFF. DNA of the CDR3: TGTGCCAGCAGCTCACCTTTTCCCGGGACAGGGTACAATGAGCAGTTCTTC. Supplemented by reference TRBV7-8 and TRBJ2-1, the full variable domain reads GAGVSQSPRYKVAKRGQDVALRCDPISGHVSLFWYQQALGQGPEFLTYFQNEAQLDKSGLPSDRFFAERPEGSVSTLKIQRTQQEDSAVYLCASSSPFPGTGYNEQFFGPGTRLTVL.

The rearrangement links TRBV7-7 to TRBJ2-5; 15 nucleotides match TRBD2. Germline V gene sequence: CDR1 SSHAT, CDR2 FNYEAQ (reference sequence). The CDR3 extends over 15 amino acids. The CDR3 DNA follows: TGTGCTACGGGACTAGCGGGGGGCCGGAGGGAGACCCAGTACTTC. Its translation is CATGLAGGRRETQYF.

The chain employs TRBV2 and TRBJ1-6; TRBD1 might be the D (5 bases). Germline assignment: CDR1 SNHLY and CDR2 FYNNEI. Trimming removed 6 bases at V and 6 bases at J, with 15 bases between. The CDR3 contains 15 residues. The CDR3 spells CASSEGRGSNSPLHF. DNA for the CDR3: TGTGCCAGCAGCGAGGGCCGGGGGAGTAATTCACCCCTCCACTTT.

In nucleotides, the CDR3 is TGCGCCAGCACGGGGGGAAGGGATGGAGATACGCAGTATTTT. Encoded protein: CASTGGRDGDTQYF. V gene TRBV5-1 combines with J gene TRBJ2-3, with 7 bases matching TRBD2. Trimming cost V 6 bases and J 5 bases; bases outside gene matches: 9. CDR1 is SGHRS and CDR2 is YFSETQ in the germline V gene. The CDR3 consists of 14 residues. Supplemented by reference TRBV5-1 and TRBJ2-3, the full variable domain reads KAGVTQTPRYLIKTRGQQVTLSCSPISGHRSVSWYQQTPGQGLQFLFEYFSETQRNKGNFPGRFSGRQFSNSRSEMNVSTLELGDSALYLCASTGGRDGDTQYFGPGTRLTVL.